These 20 T cell receptor beta chains were sequenced from one sample in a study of T cells after yellow fever vaccination. TCRdb fed the 5' RACE reads into MiXCR, producing one record per CDR3 protein. The sample records around 340,000 distinct CDR3 sequences, about 9.5% being singletons. The specimen was PBMCs, collected on the day of the first yellow fever vaccination. The receptors here all came from a young man who received the YFV17D yellow fever vaccine.

This clonotype was counted at least ten times. The chain combines TRBV7-2 with TRBJ2-7, with D maybe TRBD1 (6 bases). The germline V gene encodes CDR1 SGHTA and CDR2 FQGNSA. V was clipped by 6 bases and J by 3 bases, with 9 bases between them. This CDR3 spans 12 amino acids. CDR3 nucleotide sequence: TGTGCCAGCAGGGAGGACAGCTACGAGCAGTACTTC. Protein sequence: CASREDSYEQYF.

The J gene is TRBJ2-3, the V gene TRBV20-1, with TRBD2 matching over 12 bases. Per germline, CDR1 DFQATT and CDR2 SNEGSKA (reference sequence). J gave up 4 bases and V 4 bases, and 6 bases lay outside the gene matches. The CDR3 covers 15 residues. The CDR3 loop is CSATSTSGGSDTQYF. In DNA form, the CDR3 reads TGCAGTGCTACGAGCACTAGCGGGGGGTCAGATACGCAGTATTTT.

This clonotype was detected only a few times. The chain links TRBV4-3 to TRBJ2-1, with 12 positions matching TRBD1. Germline CDR1 reads LGHNA; CDR2 reads YSLEER. This CDR3 contains 16 residues. V shed 6 bases and J 7 bases; nucleotides not matched to a gene: 10. CDR3 nucleotides: TGCGCCAGCAGTCAACTTCCGGGACAGGGGGCGAATGAGCAGTTCTTC. Translating it yields CASSQLPGQGANEQFF.

Here the CDR3 DNA reads TGCAGTGCTAGGGGGGGGCAGGAAAAACTGTTTTTT. This codes for CSARGGQEKLFF. The V gene is TRBV20-1, the J gene TRBJ1-4; a weak D match, TRBD1 (6 bases). Germline loops: CDR1 DFQATT, CDR2 SNEGSKA (reference sequence). V was cut by 3 bases and J by 8 bases, with 10 bases left in between. This CDR3 spans 12 amino acids.

The chain is built from TRBV12-3 or TRBV12-4 and TRBJ2-5; D gene ambiguous. CDR3 size: 12 residues. V was cut by 5 bases and J by 6 bases, with 10 bases left in between. CDR3 sequence (DNA): TGTGCCAGCAGTCAAACAAGGCAGACCCAGTACTTC. Amino acids: CASSQTRQTQYF.

This clonotype was counted a few times. J is TRBJ2-5 and V is TRBV9, with 7 bases fitting TRBD1. J was trimmed by 1 base and V by 0 bases; bases with no gene match: 3. The germline gives CDR1 SGDLS, CDR2 YYNGEE. The length of the CDR3 is 15 residues. The DNA for the CDR3 is TGTGCCAGCAGCGTAGCTCCAGGGGGCCAAGAGACCCAGTACTTC. It encodes CASSVAPGGQETQYF.

The chain uses TRBV18 and TRBJ2-5, with 7 bases matching TRBD1. Germline V gene data show CDR1 as KGHSH and CDR2 as LQKENI. Trimming removed 0 bases from V and 4 bases from J; junction bases left unmatched: 8. The CDR3 runs to 16 residues. DNA for the CDR3: TGTGCCAGCTCACCACCCTCGACAGGGCCAGGAGAGACCCAGTACTTC. Translation gives CASSPPSTGPGETQYF.

This clonotype was detected only a few times. CDR3 amino acids: CASSLGTAREQYV. The CDR3 DNA reads as TGTGCCAGCAGCTTAGGGACGGCTCGGGAGCAGTACGTC. The rearrangement joins TRBV7-9 to TRBJ2-7; D is uncertain. This CDR3 has 13 amino acids. Germline lookup yields CDR1 SEHNR and CDR2 FQNEAQ (reference sequence). V was clipped by 1 base and J by 7 bases, with 11 bases between them.

V usage is TRBV18 and J usage is TRBJ1-1; perhaps TRBD1 as D (6 bases). The CDR3 extends over 14 amino acids. Germline-derived CDR1 and CDR2 are KGHSH and LQKENI. Trimming pared 3 bases from V and 5 bases from J, leaving 13 bases between. The CDR3 loop reads CASSPPGAKTEAFF. In DNA form, the CDR3 reads TGTGCCAGCTCACCGCCGGGGGCAAAAACTGAAGCTTTCTTT.

The CDR3 DNA reads TGTGCCAGCTCACGAGAGGCGACTGGGCTCGAAAAACTGTTTTTT. It specifies CASSREATGLEKLFF. The J gene is TRBJ1-4, the V gene TRBV18; no definite D call. The germline V gene encodes CDR1 KGHSH and CDR2 LQKENI. V lost 4 bases, J lost 8 bases, and 17 bases lay in between. The CDR3 has 15 amino acids. Filled out from reference TRBV18 and TRBJ1-4, the complete variable domain reads NAGVMQNPRHLVRRRGQEARLRCSPMKGHSHVYWYRQLPEEGLKFMVYLQKENIIDESGMPKERFSAEFPKEGPSILRIQQVVRGDSAAYFCASSREATGLEKLFFGSGTQLSVL.

This clonotype turned up a few times. V gene TRBV6-5 combines with J gene TRBJ1-1, with 9 bases lining up with TRBD1. This CDR3 spans 15 amino acids. Per germline, CDR1 MNHEY and CDR2 SVGAGI. V was pared by 2 bases and J by 3 bases, with 4 bases of the junction left unmatched. CDR3 sequence: CASSYIQGAHTEAFF. CDR3 in DNA: TGTGCCAGCAGTTACATACAGGGGGCCCACACTGAAGCTTTCTTT.

The chain is built from TRBV18 and TRBJ1-5, with 8 nucleotides matching TRBD1. Germline V gene data show CDR1 as KGHSH and CDR2 as LQKENI. This CDR3 has 13 residues. With V trimmed by 6 bases and J by 7 bases, 5 bases remained unmatched. CDR3 nucleotides: TGTGCCAGCTCTACGGACAGGGCCCAGCCCCAGCATTTT. Protein: CASSTDRAQPQHF. Full variable domain (remainder filled in from reference TRBV18 and TRBJ1-5): NAGVMQNPRHLVRRRGQEARLRCSPMKGHSHVYWYRQLPEEGLKFMVYLQKENIIDESGMPKERFSAEFPKEGPSILRIQQVVRGDSAAYFCASSTDRAQPQHFGDGTRLSIL.

This clonotype was detected ten times or more. The V gene is TRBV29-1, the J gene TRBJ2-7; TRBD1 matches 9 bases. Germline V gene sequence: CDR1 SQVTM, CDR2 ANQGSEA. Losses at the gene ends were 7 bases for V and 7 bases for J; bases not matched to a gene: 8. The CDR3 has 12 amino acids. The CDR3 coding sequence is TGCAGCGCAATGCGACAGGGGGGTGAGCAGTACTTC. It yields the protein CSAMRQGGEQYF.

This chain connects TRBV7-2 to TRBJ2-2; D unresolved. This CDR3 has 14 residues. Germline V gene lookup returns CDR1 SGHTA and CDR2 FQGNSA. V was pared by 2 bases and J by 3 bases, with 7 bases between. Written as DNA, the CDR3 is TGTGCCAGCAGCTTACAAGCCGACACCGGGGAGCTGTTTTTT. This gives the protein CASSLQADTGELFF.

This clonotype was counted only a few times. The chain joins TRBV11-3 to TRBJ2-5; the D gene is possibly TRBD2 (6 bases). The CDR3 consists of 16 residues. The V end lost 1 base, the J end lost 3 bases, and 15 bases lay between the germline ends. CDR1 SGHNT and CDR2 YENEEA come from the germline V gene. The CDR3 here is CASSLGVVRGEETQYF. The CDR3 DNA is TGTGCCAGCAGCTTAGGAGTGGTGCGGGGTGAAGAGACCCAGTACTTC.

V and J are TRBV6-1 and TRBJ2-7; the match to TRBD1 covers 8 bases. Germline V gene data show CDR1 as MNHNS and CDR2 as SASEGT. V trimming: 6 bases; J trimming: 2 bases; junction bases outside the gene matches: 9. The CDR3 is made up of 15 amino acids. CDR3 sequence reads: CASSPRQGRTYEQYV. CDR3 DNA: TGTGCCAGCAGCCCGAGACAGGGGCGCACCTACGAGCAGTACGTC.

V usage is TRBV9 and J usage is TRBJ2-2; D may correspond to TRBD1 or TRBD2 (6 bases each). The V gene lost 0 bases and the J gene lost 7 bases, with 16 bases spanning the gap. The CDR3 is 16 residues long. Germline V gene sequence: CDR1 SGDLS, CDR2 YYNGEE. CDR3 in amino acids: CASSVAGATGIGELFF. CDR3 in DNA: TGTGCCAGCAGCGTAGCGGGGGCCACCGGGATCGGGGAGCTGTTTTTT.

This chain links TRBV12-3 or TRBV12-4 with TRBJ2-2; no clear D gene. The CDR3 totals 15 residues. Trimming shortened V by 7 bases and J by 1 base, and 13 bases separated the two germline ends. The chain's CDR3 is CASTDWAENTGELFF. The CDR3 nucleotides read TGTGCCAGCACTGATTGGGCGGAGAACACCGGGGAGCTGTTTTTT.

Many counts were recorded for this clonotype. The chain carries TRBV3-1 and TRBJ1-2, with D unclear. V shed 0 bases and J shed 8 bases, with 13 bases lying between them. This CDR3 region has 14 residues. Germline-derived CDR1 and CDR2 are LGHDT and YNNKEL (reference sequence). The CDR3 sequence is CASSQELNRRGYTF. The CDR3 region has the DNA TGTGCCAGCAGCCAAGAGTTGAATCGACGGGGCTACACCTTC.

The table lists this clonotype with a few counts. The genes are TRBV5-1 and TRBJ2-2, with 7 bases identical to TRBD2. The CDR3 length is 16 residues. V shed 0 bases, J shed 2 bases, and the junction held 4 bases outside the gene matches. The germline gives CDR1 SGHRS, CDR2 YFSETQ. Here the CDR3 reads CASSLAIAGNTGELFF. The DNA for the CDR3 is TGCGCCAGCAGCTTGGCAATAGCGGGCAACACCGGGGAGCTGTTTTTT.